This T cell receptor (beta chain) was sequenced during a study of identical twins. Each CDR3 protein gets one entry after TCRdb re-called the 5' RACE reads with MiXCR. This table has some 660,000 distinct CDR3 sequences, 8.6% appearing once. This clonotype has more than one count but fewer than ten. At one end the junction does not follow the germline gene, possibly because of a read error. Separately, the same data were catalogued under a study of yellow fever vaccine responses in identical twins.

The source is a woman younger than 35 in good health. The sequenced sample consisted of PBMCs.

In DNA form, the CDR3 reads TGTGCTAGCAGCCTGAGGACTAGCGGTCCGAACACCGGGGAGCTGTTTTTT. This encodes CASSLRTSGPNTGELFF. The chain links TRBV7-7 to TRBJ2-2; 10 positions agree with TRBD2. Germline CDR1 SSHAT, CDR2 FNYEAQ (reference sequence). There are 17 residues in the CDR3.